This T cell receptor beta chain was sequenced for a study of T cell responses to AZD1222 COVID-19 vaccine. For this clone: The target antigen is unknown.

Profiled with immunoSEQ multiplex PCR; TCRdb holds only in-frame clones, not every one. The table has about 76,000 clones, over 60% seen once. Overall study results and limits: Across spike, vaccine-associated CD4 TCRs were found, dominant at 160-218 and 743-854. Seropositive status at baseline applied to only a handful of AZD1222 recipients. The study reported that nearly half of spike-specific TCRs target unmutated variant regions. Donors in the cohort were predominantly white British and more often female, and clonal diversity was possibly underestimated.

The CDR3 has 14 residues. J lost 4 bases, V lost 1 base, and 1 base had no gene match. The germline CDR1 and CDR2 sequences are SGDLS and YYNGEE. This chain connects TRBV9 to TRBJ2-3, with 9 bases identical to TRBD1. The specimen was peripheral blood, collected 28 days after the second dose of the MenACWY control vaccine. This TCR came from an adult who received the MenACWY meningococcal vaccine as a control. The CDR3: CASSVTGGADTQYF. The CDR3 DNA follows: TGTGCCAGCAGCGTAACAGGGGGCGCAGATACGCAGTATTTT. Full variable domain (outside the CDR3, taken from reference TRBV9 and TRBJ2-3): DSGVTQTPKHLITATGQRVTLRCSPRSGDLSVYWYQQSLDQGLQFLIQYYNGEERAKGNILERFSAQQFPDLHSELNLSSLELGDSALYFCASSVTGGADTQYFGPGTRLTVL.